A selection of T cell receptor beta chains follows, all from one sample in a study of cytomegalovirus exposure and HLA in healthy donors. Only in-frame clones appear in the TCRdb table, and some are missing; sequencing was by immunoSEQ multiplex PCR. The sample consists of about 170,000 clones, approximately 81% of them appearing once. Sequenced input: PBMCs. The receptors come from a male donor in good health and CMV-seronegative. The CDR3 runs from the conserved cysteine through the conserved F or W. A D gene is named only where the DNA matches it firmly. Clone size is shown for a subset of rows, as once, few, many or a class of expanded clone.

J | D | size | V | CDR3 | DNA
TRBJ1-1 | NA | NA | TRBV30 | CAWSQLPGDWEAFF | TGTGCCTGGAGCCAACTTCCAGGGGATTGGGAAGCTTTCTTT
TRBJ1-1 | NA | NA | TRBV6-5 | CASSLRGKVEAFF | TGTGCCAGCAGTCTCCGGGGTAAGGTTGAAGCTTTCTTT
TRBJ2-7 | NA | once | TRBV30 | CAWQAGRAYEQYF | TGTGCCTGGCAAGCGGGCCGTGCCTACGAGCAGTACTTC
TRBJ2-3 | NA | NA | TRBV5-6 | CASSLESGTDTQYF | TGTGCCAGCAGCTTGGAGAGCGGTACCGATACGCAGTATTTT
TRBJ1-2 | TRBD1 | NA | TRBV6-5 | CASRDRVRYGYTF | TGTGCCAGCAGGGACAGGGTCCGCTATGGCTACACCTTC
TRBJ1-1 | TRBD1 | NA | TRBV4-3 | CASSQELGTGGGTEAFF | TGCGCCAGCAGCCAAGAGTTAGGGACAGGGGGGGGCACTGAAGCTTTCTTT
TRBJ2-7 | NA | once | TRBV10-2 | CASSPTYEQYF | TGCGCCAGCAGTCCTACCTACGAGCAGTACTTC
TRBJ2-1 | NA | NA | TRBV11-3 | CASSLVFEGEQFF | TGTGCCAGCAGCTTAGTTTTTGAGGGTGAGCAGTTCTTC
TRBJ1-1 | NA | NA | TRBV28 | CASSFTGWGTEAFF | TGTGCCAGCAGTTTCACAGGGTGGGGCACTGAAGCTTTCTTT
TRBJ2-3 | NA | once | TRBV5-1 | CASSWTKSAWARQDRTDTQYF | TGCGCCAGCAGCTGGACTAAATCTGCGTGGGCTAGACAAGACCGCACAGATACGCAGTATTTT